This T cell receptor (beta chain) was recorded in a study of shared clonotypes between healthy human individuals. The CDR3 loop spans 15 amino acids. Germline-derived CDR1 and CDR2 are SGDLS and YYNGEE. V was trimmed by 0 bases and J by 0 bases, leaving 9 bases between them. TCRdb's table, derived via immunoSEQ multiplex PCR, lists solely in-frame clones and lacks some. The sample has about 330,000 clones; around 67% are singletons. The sequenced sample was memory CD4+ T cells sorted from blood. The subset is: CD45RA-negative fraction. The genes are TRBV9 and TRBJ1-2; TRBD1 is a possible D gene (6 bases). This receptor was obtained from a man in his thirties or forties in good health. Written as DNA, the CDR3 is TGTGCCAGCAGCGTAGGGACAGCCTCTAACTATGGCTACACCTTC. As protein: CASSVGTASNYGYTF.